What follows are 21 T cell receptor beta chains derived from one specimen sequenced in a study of cytomegalovirus exposure and HLA in healthy donors. Sequenced by immunoSEQ multiplex PCR; TCRdb stores in-frame clones only, minus some. The data hold 140,000 to 150,000 clones, with 87% observed a single time. The source material was PBMCs. These TCRs come from a man aged 18 to 29 in good health and CMV-seropositive.

This clone has a single count. This chain uses TRBV11-2 with TRBJ2-1; TRBD2 matches 9 bases. CDR3 length: 16 amino acids. After removal of 4 bases from V and 9 bases from J, the junction contained 13 bases not matched to a gene. Germline V gives CDR1 SGHAT, CDR2 FQNNGV. The CDR3 spells CASSWHRGGGAGEQFF. In DNA form, the CDR3 reads TGTGCCAGCAGCTGGCACCGGGGCGGGGGGGCCGGTGAGCAGTTCTTC.

A single count supports this clone. The chain joins TRBV6-1 to TRBJ1-3; weak D call: TRBD1 (6 bases). Trimming cost V 2 bases and J 7 bases, with 12 bases left between them. Looked up from germline, CDR1 is MNHNS and CDR2 is SASEGT. This CDR3 has 14 amino acids. The CDR3 bases are TGTGCCAGCAGTGAATCGGGACATCGGAACACCATATATTTT. As protein: CASSESGHRNTIYF.

The CDR3 is CASSFRLGGTPTGELFF. As DNA, the CDR3 is TGTGCCAGCAGCTTCCGGTTGGGGGGGACACCAACCGGGGAGCTGTTTTTT. V and J are TRBV7-2 and TRBJ2-2; possible D gene TRBD2, 7 bases. The V end lost 3 bases, the J end lost 5 bases, and 19 bases lay between the germline ends. Germline loops: CDR1 SGHTA, CDR2 FQGNSA. This CDR3 has 17 amino acids.

In DNA, the CDR3 is TGTGCCAGCAGCTTGTTAGAGGGGGCCTTTGGCTACGAGCAGTACTTC. Protein sequence: CASSLLEGAFGYEQYF. The rearrangement links TRBV5-4 to TRBJ2-7; 7 nucleotides agree with TRBD1. V dropped 1 base and J dropped 3; count of bases not matched to a gene: 10. The CDR3 sequence is 16 residues long. Germline CDR1 reads SGHNT; CDR2 reads YYREEE (reference sequence).

V usage is TRBV5-1 and J usage is TRBJ1-6, with 10 bases lining up with TRBD1. The CDR3 runs 15 residues. J lost 8 bases, V lost 4 bases, and 6 bases had no gene match. The germline V gene encodes CDR1 SGHRS and CDR2 YFSETQ. The CDR3 DNA sequence: TGCGCCAGCAGCCTCGGGACAGGGGAGGATTCACCCCTCCACTTT. This codes for CASSLGTGEDSPLHF.

CDR3: CASSLPGSETQYF. CDR3 nucleotides: TGTGCCAGCAGCTTACCAGGGTCGGAGACCCAGTACTTC. This rearrangement joins TRBV7-2 to TRBJ2-5; D is possibly TRBD1 (5 bases). The CDR3 extends over 13 amino acids. Between the trimmed V and J ends, which lost 2 bases and 5 bases, there was a span of 9 bases. Germline assignment: CDR1 SGHTA and CDR2 FQGNSA.

The chain is built from TRBV7-8 and TRBJ1-2; D might be TRBD1 (5 bases). CDR3 length: 13 residues. V dropped 6 bases and J dropped 6 bases, with 14 bases sitting between them. Germline CDR1 and CDR2: SGHVS and FQNEAQ. The CDR3 region is CASSPYNRNGYTF. The CDR3 DNA reads as TGTGCCAGCAGTCCTTATAACAGGAATGGCTACACCTTC.

V and J are TRBV2 and TRBJ1-1; D uncertain. The CDR3 is 16 amino acids. V was clipped by 4 bases and J by 0 bases, with 15 bases between them. Per germline, CDR1 SNHLY and CDR2 FYNNEI. CDR3 amino acids: CASSGKEWFLNTEAFF. In DNA, the CDR3 is TGTGCCAGCAGTGGTAAGGAGTGGTTCTTGAACACTGAAGCTTTCTTT.

The rearrangement joins TRBV29-1 to TRBJ1-4; D may be TRBD1 (6 bases). This CDR3 contains 12 residues. V was clipped by 4 bases and J by 7 bases, with 10 bases between them. CDR1 SQVTM and CDR2 ANQGSEA come from the germline V gene. The CDR3 is CSVAGVGEKLFF. CDR3 nucleotide sequence: TGCAGCGTTGCAGGGGTAGGTGAAAAACTGTTTTTT.

This chain connects TRBV2 to TRBJ2-1; D not resolved. The CDR3 has 14 residues. Germline-derived CDR1 and CDR2 are SNHLY and FYNNEI. The V and J ends lost 2 bases and 3 bases respectively, with 8 bases between them. The CDR3 DNA is TGTGCCAGCAGTGAATCCAGGAACTACAATGAGCAGTTCTTC. Translating it yields CASSESRNYNEQFF.

The J gene is TRBJ2-3, the V gene TRBV5-6; D gene unclear. The CDR3 length is 16 residues. Germline CDR1 SGHDT, CDR2 YYEEEE. V dropped 0 bases and J dropped 0 bases, with 11 bases sitting between them. CDR3 sequence (DNA): TGTGCCAGCAGCTTGGCCGGTCCTTCAAGCACAGATACGCAGTATTTT. Residues: CASSLAGPSSTDTQYF.

The V and J genes are TRBV19 and TRBJ1-1; no definite D call. CDR3 length: 12 amino acids. The germline CDR1 and CDR2 sequences are LNHDA and SQIVND (reference sequence). The V and J ends lost 6 bases and 0 bases respectively, with 5 bases between them. CDR3 sequence (DNA): TGTGCCAGTAGATATATGAACACTGAAGCTTTCTTT. Amino acids: CASRYMNTEAFF.

J is TRBJ2-2 and V is TRBV7-9; 9 bases are shared with TRBD2. Looked up from germline, CDR1 is SEHNR and CDR2 is FQNEAQ (reference sequence). The trim removed 5 bases at V and 7 bases at J, leaving 11 bases unmatched. The CDR3 runs to 16 residues. CDR3 region: CASSTLAGASGGELFF. CDR3 DNA sequence: TGTGCCAGCAGCACATTAGCGGGAGCTTCGGGCGGGGAGCTGTTTTTT.

This chain uses TRBV28 with TRBJ1-6; D is ambiguous. CDR3 length: 16 amino acids. Trimming shortened V by 6 bases and J by 6 bases, and 18 bases separated the two germline ends. Germline V gene data show CDR1 as MDHEN and CDR2 as SYDVKM. In DNA form, the CDR3 reads TGTGCCAGCAGGGATTTCCTGGCCTACAGTAATTCACCCCTCCACTTT. Translation gives CASRDFLAYSNSPLHF. The whole variable domain, remainder taken from reference TRBV28 and TRBJ1-6, is DVKVTQSSRYLVKRTGEKVFLECVQDMDHENMFWYRQDPGLGLRLIYFSYDVKMKEKGDIPEGYSVSREKKERFSLILESASTNQTSMYLCASRDFLAYSNSPLHFGNGTRLTVT.

This clone was counted once. The chain joins TRBV11-2 to TRBJ2-7; D is unresolved. The germline CDR1 and CDR2 sequences are SGHAT and FQNNGV. The CDR3 covers 16 residues. With 5 bases removed from V and 0 bases from J, the gap between germline ends came to 17 bases. The CDR3 DNA follows: TGTGCCAGCAGCCGCAAAGCCATCTATTTCTCCTACGAGCAGTACTTC. Translation gives CASSRKAIYFSYEQYF.

This chain uses TRBV9 with TRBJ2-1, with 8 bases lining up with TRBD2. Losses at the gene ends were 4 bases for V and 3 bases for J; bases not matched to a gene: 6. The CDR3 has 15 amino acids. From germline, CDR1 is SGDLS and CDR2 YYNGEE. The CDR3 DNA sequence: TGTGCCAGCAGCATCCTAGCGGGTAGCTACAATGAGCAGTTCTTC. Protein sequence: CASSILAGSYNEQFF.

V is TRBV7-6 and J is TRBJ2-1, with D tentatively TRBD2 (6 bases). The CDR3 is made up of 14 amino acids. V lost 1 base to trimming and J lost 15 bases, with 19 bases between them. CDR1 and CDR2 from the germline V gene are SGHVS and FNYEAQ. The CDR3 sequence is CASSLVGSGVVLFF. The CDR3 DNA is TGTGCCAGCAGCTTAGTTGGTTCGGGAGTCGTTTTGTTCTTC.

The chain couples TRBV5-4 to TRBJ1-2; a possible D gene is TRBD1 (5 bases). Germline loops: CDR1 SGHNT, CDR2 YYREEE (reference sequence). Trimming pared 3 bases from V and 4 bases from J, leaving 10 bases between. The CDR3 is 13 amino acids. The CDR3 nucleotides read TGTGCCAGCAGCTCACAGGCGTTCTATGGCTACACCTTC. As protein: CASSSQAFYGYTF.

J is TRBJ2-6 and V is TRBV19; D might be TRBD1 (6 bases). CDR3 length: 14 residues. V shed 8 bases and J shed 2 bases, with 10 bases lying between them. Germline values: CDR1 LNHDA, CDR2 SQIVND (reference sequence). The CDR3 nucleotides read TGTGCCAGTGGACAGCCAGCTGGGGCCAACGTCCTGACTTTC. Amino acid sequence: CASGQPAGANVLTF.

The V call is TRBV10-3, the J call TRBJ2-3, with D tentatively TRBD2 (5 bases). The germline V gene encodes CDR1 ENHRY and CDR2 SYGVKD. The CDR3 is 10 amino acids. The V and J ends lost 11 bases and 6 bases respectively, with 9 bases between them. As DNA, the CDR3 is TGTGCCGCGGGCTCGGATACGCAGTATTTT. Its translation is CAAGSDTQYF.

V gene TRBV5-1 combines with J gene TRBJ2-1, with 9 nucleotides matching TRBD2. The CDR3 is 15 amino acids. After removal of 1 base from V and 6 bases from J, the junction contained 5 bases not matched to a gene. Germline loops: CDR1 SGHRS, CDR2 YFSETQ. The CDR3 nucleotides are TGCGCCAGCAGCTTGCGGCGGGAGGGCTTCAATGAGCAGTTCTTC. This gives the protein CASSLRREGFNEQFF.